The 31 T cell receptor beta chains given below trace back to one sample, sequenced in a study of control samples from healthy donors and cancer patients. The assay was immunoSEQ multiplex PCR, and TCRdb's table has in-frame clones only and misses some. The table lists under 200,000 clones, about 94% of them singletons. The sequenced sample was blood. These receptors were collected from a woman under 40 in good health.

DNA of the CDR3: TGCGCCAGCAGCCATGGGCAGGGTGGATACTACGAGCAGTACTTC. The encoded protein is CASSHGQGGYYEQYF. This chain joins TRBV4-1 and TRBJ2-7; D is perhaps TRBD1 (5 bases). V shed 3 bases and J shed 3 bases, with 15 bases lying between them. CDR1 MGHRA and CDR2 YSYEKL come from the germline V gene. This CDR3 has 15 residues.

The J gene is TRBJ2-7, the V gene TRBV4-3; TRBD1 aligns across 8 bases. Germline values: CDR1 LGHNA, CDR2 YSLEER. The CDR3 sequence is 17 residues long. V lost 0 bases, J lost 9 bases, and 16 bases stayed unmatched. The CDR3 nucleotides read TGCGCCAGCAGCCAAGATACCCCGCAGGGGGCAGGGGATCGGCAGTACTTC. Translating it yields CASSQDTPQGAGDRQYF.

The chain links TRBV11-2 to TRBJ2-7; TRBD1 agrees at 8 bases. Germline assignment: CDR1 SGHAT and CDR2 FQNNGV. CDR3 size: 15 residues. The junction had 7 bases not matched to a gene; V was cut back by 4 bases and J by 2 bases. As DNA, the CDR3 is TGTGCCAGCAGCTATACGGGACAGGTCCCCTACGAGCAGTACTTC. It encodes CASSYTGQVPYEQYF. The whole variable domain, filled in from reference TRBV11-2 and TRBJ2-7, reads EAGVAQSPRYKIIEKRQSVAFWCNPISGHATLYWYQQILGQGPKLLIQFQNNGVVDDSQLPKDRFSAERLKGVDSTLKIQPAKLEDSAVYLCASSYTGQVPYEQYFGPGTRLTVT.

The DNA for the CDR3 is TGTGCCAGCAGGGACAGGGGGCGGGCGCGCGTGACAGATACGCAGTATTTT. Translated: CASRDRGRARVTDTQYF. This chain uses TRBV7-2 with TRBJ2-3; 11 nucleotides align to TRBD1. The CDR3 sequence is 17 residues long. V lost 6 bases, J lost 3 bases, and 11 bases stayed unmatched. Germline V gives CDR1 SGHTA, CDR2 FQGNSA.

The gene calls are TRBV15 and TRBJ2-7, with D unresolved. The CDR3 runs to 15 residues. Per germline, CDR1 LNHNV and CDR2 YYDKDF (reference sequence). V was cut by 0 bases and J by 4 bases, with 13 bases left in between. Written as DNA, the CDR3 is TGTGCCACCAGCAGAGAGGTCTCTGTCGGGTACGAGCAGTACTTC. Its protein product is CATSREVSVGYEQYF.

The CDR3 coding sequence is TGTGCCAGCAGTGTTGGTCTCACAGGGGAAAAACTGTTTTTT. Residues: CASSVGLTGEKLFF. This sequence joins TRBV2 and TRBJ1-4; TRBD1 might be the D (6 bases). The germline V gene encodes CDR1 SNHLY and CDR2 FYNNEI. CDR3 length: 14 amino acids. Trimming pared 4 bases from V and 8 bases from J, leaving 14 bases between.

The chain uses TRBV4-1 and TRBJ2-4; no definite D call. Germline CDR1 reads MGHRA; CDR2 reads YSYEKL. Deletions cut 6 bases from V and 6 bases from J, with 3 bases between. The CDR3 extends over 10 amino acids. As DNA, the CDR3 is TGCGCCAGCAGAGGAAACATTCAGTACTTC. It is translated as CASRGNIQYF.

The CDR3 here is CSASLAANTGELFF. CDR3 in DNA: TGCAGTGCTAGTCTAGCGGCGAACACCGGGGAGCTGTTTTTT. J is TRBJ2-2 and V is TRBV20-1; 7 positions match TRBD2. V gave up 3 bases and J gave up 0 bases; unmatched junction bases: 1. The CDR3 length is 14 residues. Germline-derived CDR1 and CDR2 are DFQATT and SNEGSKA (reference sequence).

The DNA for the CDR3 is TGTGCCAGCAGCCACGATCACAGTACCTACGAGCAGTACTTC. It encodes CASSHDHSTYEQYF. The chain carries TRBV3-1 (or the pseudogene TRBV3-2) and TRBJ2-7; the D is unclear. Germline CDR1 LGHDT, CDR2 YNNKEL (reference sequence). Trimming took 3 bases from V and 2 from J, leaving 11 bases between them. CDR3 length equals 14 residues.

The chain carries TRBV6-5 and TRBJ1-4; D uncertain. V dropped 3 bases and J dropped 4 bases, with 6 bases sitting between them. This CDR3 has 13 residues. Germline V lookup: CDR1 MNHEY, CDR2 SVGAGI. The chain's CDR3 is CASSYDLNEKLFF. CDR3 in DNA: TGTGCCAGCAGTTATGATCTTAATGAAAAACTGTTTTTT.

In its sample, this clone was seen once. The chain uses TRBV7-3 and TRBJ1-2; D ambiguous. The V and J ends lost 11 bases and 4 bases respectively, with 14 bases between them. The CDR3 runs to 12 residues. Germline values: CDR1 SGHTA, CDR2 FQGTGA. CDR3 region: CAVPGPGYGYTF. The CDR3 DNA reads as TGTGCCGTTCCTGGGCCTGGCTATGGCTACACCTTC. Drawing the rest from reference TRBV7-3 and TRBJ1-2, the complete variable domain is GAGVSQTPSNKVTEKGKYVELRCDPISGHTALYWYRQSLGQGPEFLIYFQGTGAADDSGLPNDRFFAVRPEGSVSTLKIQRTERGDSAVYLCAVPGPGYGYTFGSGTRLTVV.

This rearrangement joins TRBV24-1 to TRBJ1-2; D not resolved. The V and J ends lost 4 bases and 3 bases respectively, with 8 bases between them. CDR3 size: 13 residues. The germline V gene encodes CDR1 KGHDR and CDR2 SFDVKD. As DNA, the CDR3 is TGTGCCACCAGTGAAGGTGGGGACTATGGCTACACCTTC. This encodes CATSEGGDYGYTF.

The V gene is TRBV10-2, the J gene TRBJ1-1; 8 bases fit TRBD1. The junction had 9 bases not matched to a gene; V was cut back by 7 bases and J by 8 bases. The CDR3 totals 13 residues. Germline assignment: CDR1 WSHSY and CDR2 SAAADI. CDR3 coding DNA: TGCGCCAGCAATTCCGGACAGGGCTTCGAAGCTTTCTTT. The encoded protein is CASNSGQGFEAFF.

The V gene is TRBV6-5, the J gene TRBJ1-2; tentative D call: TRBD1 (5 bases). V was trimmed by 0 bases and J by 8 bases, leaving 13 bases between them. The CDR3 spans 14 residues. The V gene's germline CDR1 is MNHEY and CDR2 SVGAGI. CDR3 loop: CASSYSRQGGGYTF. CDR3 nucleotide sequence: TGTGCCAGCAGTTACTCGAGGCAGGGCGGGGGCTACACCTTC.

The chain joins TRBV5-4 to TRBJ1-1; D perhaps matches TRBD1 (5 bases). The CDR3 is made up of 13 amino acids. Trimming took off 0 bases at V and 7 bases at J, with 10 bases between the two ends. CDR1 and CDR2 from the germline V gene are SGHNT and YYREEE (reference sequence). Written as DNA, the CDR3 is TGTGCCAGCAGCTTGGGTGGGGGGAATGAAGCTTTCTTT. As protein: CASSLGGGNEAFF. Looking up the rest from reference TRBV5-4 and TRBJ1-1 gives the full variable domain: ETGVTQSPTHLIKTRGQQVTLRCSSQSGHNTVSWYQQALGQGPQFIFQYYREEENGRGNFPPRFSGLQFPNYSSELNVNALELDDSALYLCASSLGGGNEAFFGQGTRLTVV.

This chain joins TRBV29-1 and TRBJ1-2; D possibly corresponds to TRBD1 (6 bases). From germline, CDR1 is SQVTM and CDR2 ANQGSEA. The germline V and J ends were trimmed by 6 bases and 4 bases, with 21 bases remaining between them. The CDR3 spans 15 residues. In DNA, the CDR3 is TGCAGCGTAATGGAGGGCAGGGGTACCCTCTATGGCTACACCTTC. This codes for CSVMEGRGTLYGYTF. The variable domain in full, completed from reference TRBV29-1 and TRBJ1-2, reads SAVISQKPSRDICQRGTSLTIQCQVDSQVTMMFWYRQQPGQSLTLIATANQGSEATYESGFVIDKFPISRPNLTFSTLTVSNMSPEDSSIYLCSVMEGRGTLYGYTFGSGTRLTVV.

This clone was recorded once. This CDR3 is also generated by other DNA sequences in the sample. The J gene is TRBJ2-5, the V gene TRBV11-3; the match to TRBD2 covers 14 bases. The germline V gene encodes CDR1 SGHNT and CDR2 YENEEA. This CDR3 region has 17 residues. V dropped 1 base and J dropped 4; count of bases not matched to a gene: 5. The CDR3 protein is CASSLGGTSGRAETQYF. In DNA form, the CDR3 reads TGTGCCAGCAGCTTAGGCGGGACTAGCGGGAGAGCAGAGACCCAGTACTTC.

The chain links TRBV24-1 to TRBJ1-1; 10 nucleotides match TRBD1. Looked up from germline, CDR1 is KGHDR and CDR2 is SFDVKD. Germline trimming cut 0 bases from V and 4 bases from J; bases unmatched to any gene: 7. This CDR3 has 17 amino acids. The CDR3 is CATSDLPRQGAGTEAFF. The CDR3, as DNA: TGTGCCACCAGTGATTTGCCCCGACAGGGGGCGGGCACTGAAGCTTTCTTT.

The chain couples TRBV5-3 to TRBJ2-2; 9 bases match TRBD2. TRBV5-3 counts as an open reading frame of uncertain function. The CDR3 is 15 residues long. The junction had 3 bases not matched to a gene; V was cut back by 6 bases and J by 0 bases. CDR3 DNA sequence: TGTGCCAGAACGACTAGCGGCACGAACACCGGGGAGCTGTTTTTT. Translation: CARTTSGTNTGELFF.

The chain recombines TRBV2 with TRBJ1-2; the D is unclear. The CDR3 runs 14 residues. Germline-derived CDR1 and CDR2 are SNHLY and FYNNEI. V lost 7 bases to trimming and J lost 2 bases, with 14 bases between them. CDR3 sequence reads: CASTPTGHNYGYTF. CDR3 DNA sequence: TGTGCCAGCACCCCGACGGGCCACAACTATGGCTACACCTTC. The variable domain in full, completed from reference TRBV2 and TRBJ1-2, reads EPEVTQTPSHQVTQMGQEVILRCVPISNHLYFYWYRQILGQKVEFLVSFYNNEISEKSEIFDDQFSVERPDGSNFTLKIRSTKLEDSAMYFCASTPTGHNYGYTFGSGTRLTVV.

The CDR3 nucleotides read TGTGCCAGCAGCCTTATGACAGGAGCCACAGATACGCAGTATTTT. It is translated as CASSLMTGATDTQYF. The chain has TRBV7-2 and TRBJ2-3, with D possibly being TRBD1 (6 bases). V gave up 5 bases and J gave up 2 bases, with 14 bases separating them. The CDR3 consists of 15 residues. Germline V gene data show CDR1 as SGHTA and CDR2 as FQGNSA.

In DNA, the CDR3 is TGTGCCACCAGTGATTGGACAGGGGGGAATGAGCAGTTCTTC. Its protein product is CATSDWTGGNEQFF. This chain uses TRBV24-1 with TRBJ2-1; 10 bases agree with TRBD1. V was pared by 2 bases and J by 7 bases, with 1 base of the junction left unmatched. The V gene's germline CDR1 is KGHDR and CDR2 SFDVKD. This CDR3 is built from 14 residues.

This rearrangement joins TRBV10-2 to TRBJ1-3, with D hard to call. Trimming cost V 10 bases and J 4 bases, with 17 bases left between them. The germline CDR1 and CDR2 sequences are WSHSY and SAAADI. This CDR3 spans 14 amino acids. CDR3 sequence: CATRTRGTGNTIYF. In DNA form, the CDR3 reads TGCGCCACGCGAACCCGGGGTACAGGAAACACCATATATTTT.

The chain uses TRBV14 and TRBJ2-1; 12 bases agree with TRBD2. Trimming at V came to 4 bases and at J to 10 bases, leaving 5 bases not matched to a gene. CDR3 length equals 14 residues. CDR1 is SGHDN, CDR2 FVKESK, per germline. Here the CDR3 reads CASSPRTSGVEQFF. The CDR3 region has the DNA TGTGCCAGCAGCCCCAGGACTAGCGGGGTCGAGCAGTTCTTC.

The table lists this clone with a few counts. This chain connects TRBV3-1 (or the pseudogene TRBV3-2) to TRBJ2-3, with D possibly TRBD2 on 6 matching bases. This CDR3 region has 17 residues. V lost 4 bases, J lost 7 bases, and 24 bases lay in between. Germline V lookup: CDR1 LGHDT, CDR2 YNNKEL (reference sequence). The CDR3 loop reads CASSPWTRTPGGNTQYF. CDR3 bases: TGTGCCAGCAGCCCGTGGACGAGGACCCCCGGGGGTAATACGCAGTATTTT.

V usage is TRBV18 and J usage is TRBJ1-2, with 7 positions matching TRBD1. Trimming cost V 1 base and J 4 bases; bases outside gene matches: 3. Germline-derived CDR1 and CDR2 are KGHSH and LQKENI. The CDR3 runs to 14 residues. As DNA, the CDR3 is TGTGCCAGCTCACCACGGACAGGCGTCTATGGCTACACCTTC. The encoded protein is CASSPRTGVYGYTF.

This chain uses TRBV29-1 with TRBJ2-3; the D gene could be TRBD1 or TRBD2 (6 bases each). V lost 4 bases and J lost 4, with 18 bases in between. The CDR3 totals 15 residues. Germline assignment: CDR1 SQVTM and CDR2 ANQGSEA. For the CDR3, the DNA is TGCAGCGTTGTGGATTGGGGGGCGCCCCCAGATACGCAGTATTTT. Amino acids: CSVVDWGAPPDTQYF.

V gene TRBV28 combines with J gene TRBJ1-6, with D possibly matching TRBD1 (5 bases). V gave up 3 bases and J gave up 9 bases, with 15 bases separating them. The CDR3 covers 15 residues. The germline V gene has CDR1 MDHEN and CDR2 SYDVKM. The CDR3 coding sequence is TGTGCCAGCAGTTTGGGGGTCACCATGAGTTCACCCCTCCACTTT. This gives the protein CASSLGVTMSSPLHF.

J is TRBJ2-1 and V is TRBV21-1; TRBD1 is taken as the D call from the table, unchecked against the DNA. TRBV21-1 is given as a pseudogene. The CDR3 sequence is 13 residues long. The DNA of the CDR3 is TGTGCCAGCAGTAGGACAGGGATGAATGAGCAGTTCTTC. It encodes CASSRTGMNEQFF.

This chain joins TRBV2 and TRBJ2-1; D remains unclear. Germline V gives CDR1 SNHLY, CDR2 FYNNEI. V was pared by 8 bases and J by 8 bases, with 13 bases between. The CDR3 is made up of 12 amino acids. The CDR3 here is CASGRLLHEQFF. CDR3 DNA sequence: TGTGCCAGCGGTCGACTTTTACATGAGCAGTTCTTC.

The rearrangement links TRBV18 to TRBJ1-3; D might be TRBD1 (6 bases). Germline assignment: CDR1 KGHSH and CDR2 LQKENI. The V and J ends lost 7 bases and 3 bases respectively, with 10 bases between them. The CDR3 spans 13 residues. CDR3 DNA sequence: TGTGCCAGCTTCTCAGGGGTTGGAAACACCATATATTTT. It encodes CASFSGVGNTIYF.